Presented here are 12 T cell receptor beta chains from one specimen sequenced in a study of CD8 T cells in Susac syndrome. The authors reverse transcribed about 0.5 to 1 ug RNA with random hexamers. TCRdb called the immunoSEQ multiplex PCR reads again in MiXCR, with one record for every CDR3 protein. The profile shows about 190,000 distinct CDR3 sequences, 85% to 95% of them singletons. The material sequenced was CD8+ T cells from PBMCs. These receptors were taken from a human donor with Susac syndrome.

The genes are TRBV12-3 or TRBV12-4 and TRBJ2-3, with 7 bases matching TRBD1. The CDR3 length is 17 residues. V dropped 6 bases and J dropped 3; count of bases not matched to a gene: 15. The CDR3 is CASRPTESDRVTDTQYF. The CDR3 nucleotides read TGTGCCAGCAGGCCCACGGAATCCGACAGGGTTACAGATACGCAGTATTTT.

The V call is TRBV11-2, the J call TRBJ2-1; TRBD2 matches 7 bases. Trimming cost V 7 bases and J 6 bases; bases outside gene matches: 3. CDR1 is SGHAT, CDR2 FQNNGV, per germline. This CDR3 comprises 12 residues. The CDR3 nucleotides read TGTGCCAGCAAGGGCGGGAGCAATGAGCAGTTCTTC. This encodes CASKGGSNEQFF.

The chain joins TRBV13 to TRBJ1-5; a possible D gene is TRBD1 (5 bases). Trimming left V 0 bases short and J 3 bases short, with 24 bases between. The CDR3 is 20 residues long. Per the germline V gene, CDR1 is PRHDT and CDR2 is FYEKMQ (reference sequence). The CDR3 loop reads CASSLGLLTPDSRNNQPQHF. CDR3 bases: TGTGCCAGCAGCTTAGGTCTTTTGACCCCAGACAGCAGGAACAATCAGCCCCAGCATTTT.

The CDR3 nucleotides are TGTGCCAGCAGTGAGGGGGACATAAGAACTTTCTTT. The encoded protein is CASSEGDIRTFF. The chain employs TRBV2 and TRBJ1-1; possibly TRBD1 for D (6 bases). Germline assignment: CDR1 SNHLY and CDR2 FYNNEI. This CDR3 contains 12 residues. V was trimmed by 3 bases and J by 12 bases, leaving 14 bases between them.

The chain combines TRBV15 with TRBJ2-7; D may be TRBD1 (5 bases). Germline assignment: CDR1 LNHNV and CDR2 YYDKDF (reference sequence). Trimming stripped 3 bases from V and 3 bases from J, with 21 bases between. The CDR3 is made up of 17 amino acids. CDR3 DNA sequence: TGTGCCACCAGCAGGGTCATTTCGGCGGACATCAACTACGAGCAGTACTTC. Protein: CATSRVISADINYEQYF.

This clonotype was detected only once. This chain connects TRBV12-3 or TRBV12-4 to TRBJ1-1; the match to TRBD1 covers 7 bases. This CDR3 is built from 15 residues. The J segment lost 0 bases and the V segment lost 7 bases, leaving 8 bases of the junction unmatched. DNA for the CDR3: TGTGCCAGCACAAACATGGGACAGTTGAACACTGAAGCTTTCTTT. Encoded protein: CASTNMGQLNTEAFF.

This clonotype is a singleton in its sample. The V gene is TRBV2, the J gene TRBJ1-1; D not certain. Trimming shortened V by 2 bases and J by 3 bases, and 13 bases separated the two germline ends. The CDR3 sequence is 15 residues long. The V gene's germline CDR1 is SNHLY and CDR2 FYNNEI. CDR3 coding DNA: TGTGCCAGCAGTGAAACGGTTTTTGGGTACACTGAAGCTTTCTTT. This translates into CASSETVFGYTEAFF.

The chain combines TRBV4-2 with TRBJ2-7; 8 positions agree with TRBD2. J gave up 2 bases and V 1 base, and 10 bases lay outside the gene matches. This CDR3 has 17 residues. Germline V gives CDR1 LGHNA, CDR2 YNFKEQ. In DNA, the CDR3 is TGTGCCAGCAGCCAAGTCGGCGAGGCGGGGGGTACCTACGAGCAGTACTTC. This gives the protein CASSQVGEAGGTYEQYF.

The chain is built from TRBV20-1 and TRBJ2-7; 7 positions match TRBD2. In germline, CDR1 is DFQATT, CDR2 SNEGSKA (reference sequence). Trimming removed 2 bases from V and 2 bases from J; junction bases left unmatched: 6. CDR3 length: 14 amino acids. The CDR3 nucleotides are TGCAGTGCTAGACGGCGGGAGACCACCTACGAGCAGTACTTC. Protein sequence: CSARRRETTYEQYF.

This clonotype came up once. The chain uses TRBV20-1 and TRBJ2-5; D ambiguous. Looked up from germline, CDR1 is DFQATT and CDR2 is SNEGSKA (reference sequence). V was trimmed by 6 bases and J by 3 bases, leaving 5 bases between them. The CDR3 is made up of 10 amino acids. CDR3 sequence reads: CSAPKETQYF. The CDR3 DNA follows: TGCAGTGCGCCGAAAGAGACCCAGTACTTC.

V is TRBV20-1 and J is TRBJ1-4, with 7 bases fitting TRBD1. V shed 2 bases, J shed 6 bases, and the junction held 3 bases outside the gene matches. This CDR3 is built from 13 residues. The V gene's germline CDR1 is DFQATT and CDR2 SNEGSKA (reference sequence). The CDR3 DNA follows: TGCAGTGCTAGACAGGGGGTTGATGAAAAACTGTTTTTT. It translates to CSARQGVDEKLFF.

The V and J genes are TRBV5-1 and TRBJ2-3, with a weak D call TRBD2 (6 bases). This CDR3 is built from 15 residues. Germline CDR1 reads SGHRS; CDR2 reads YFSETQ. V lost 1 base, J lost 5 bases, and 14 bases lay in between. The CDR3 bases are TGCGCCAGCAGCTTGCAGGGCCTCGGGGGAGATACGCAGTATTTT. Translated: CASSLQGLGGDTQYF.